This T cell receptor (beta chain) emerged from a study of blood T cells in healthy people across ages. Findings and limits, study-wide: Naive CD4+ cell counts and diversity both ran higher in long-lived than in aged donors. While age rose, TCR beta diversity per million T cells dropped in a roughly linear way.

The J segment lost 0 bases and the V segment lost 4 bases, leaving 8 bases of the junction unmatched. From germline, CDR1 is SGHRS and CDR2 YFSETQ. There are 17 residues in the CDR3. Then a second PCR, running roughly 7 to 11 cycles, was carried out with a sample-barcoded 5' primer and a J-beta primer mix. Via MiXCR, TCRdb re-called the 5' RACE reads, giving one row per CDR3 protein. The sample consists of 650,000 to 1,000,000 distinct CDR3 sequences, about 37% of them appearing once. About this clonotype itself: Its target is unknown.

This TCR was recovered from a man aged 18-30 years in good health. The V gene is TRBV5-1, the J gene TRBJ1-1; TRBD1 matches at 11 bases. The sample comprised blood. Written as DNA, the CDR3 is TGCGCCAGCAGCCCCCTGGGGACAGGGGGGCTGAACACTGAAGCTTTCTTT. This translates into CASSPLGTGGLNTEAFF.